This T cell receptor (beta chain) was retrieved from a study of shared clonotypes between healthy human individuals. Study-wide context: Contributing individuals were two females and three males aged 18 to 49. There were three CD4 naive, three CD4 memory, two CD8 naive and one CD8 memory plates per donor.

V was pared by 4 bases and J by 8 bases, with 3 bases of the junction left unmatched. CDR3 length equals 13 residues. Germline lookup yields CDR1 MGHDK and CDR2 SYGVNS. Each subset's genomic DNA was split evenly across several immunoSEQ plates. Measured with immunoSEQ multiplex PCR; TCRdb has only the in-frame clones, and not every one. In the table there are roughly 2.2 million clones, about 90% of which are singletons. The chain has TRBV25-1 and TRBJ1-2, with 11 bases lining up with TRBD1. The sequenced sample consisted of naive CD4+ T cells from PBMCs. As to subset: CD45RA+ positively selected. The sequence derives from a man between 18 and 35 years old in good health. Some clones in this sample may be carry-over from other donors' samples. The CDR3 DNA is TGTGCCAGCAGTGGGACAGGGGGCGGGGGCTACACCTTC. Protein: CASSGTGGGGYTF.